Only a few counts were recorded for the clone carrying this TCR beta chain. Antigen unknown. After removal of 0 bases from V and 0 bases from J, the junction contained 14 bases not matched to a gene. CDR3 length: 20 amino acids. Looked up from germline, CDR1 is DFQATT and CDR2 is SNEGSKA (reference sequence). The source of the sample is a study of blood T cells in healthy people across ages. For the study at large: In model experiments, template switching was able to capture about one barcoded beta molecule for every two T cells that were present.

The sample providers were healthy Caucasian people from Russia, aged roughly 6 to 95. Per-sample PBMC isolation yielded at least 6.5 million cells. Study-wide points: Conclusively comparing naive with antigen-experienced cells was impossible with unsorted PBMCs.

A second PCR of roughly 7 to 11 cycles used a sample-barcoded 5' primer and a J-beta primer mix. Via MiXCR, TCRdb re-called the 5' RACE reads, giving one row per CDR3 protein. In the table there are just over 1 million distinct CDR3 sequences, around 45% of which are singletons. This TCR was recovered from a woman between 55 and 75 years old in good health. This chain links TRBV20-1 with TRBJ1-6, with TRBD1 identical over 7 bases. Sequencing was performed on blood. The CDR3 nucleotides read TGCAGTGCTAGAGATGAGTTGGGACAGCGACAGAGCTCCTATAATTCACCCCTCCACTTT. Protein sequence: CSARDELGQRQSSYNSPLHF.